A selection of T cell receptor beta chains follows, all from one sample in a study of technical replicates of blood from a handful of donors. The data were produced by immunoSEQ multiplex PCR, yet TCRdb's version contains in-frame clones alone and is incomplete. The data show tens of thousands of clones, with about nine tenths seen just once and 0.41% held by the top ten. The sequencing sample was made of T cells isolated from PBMCs. These TCRs come from a human donor in good health. Each CDR3 is given with its conserved first and last residue. The D gene is left open where the match is weak. Clone size is not always given. Where it is, it says once, few, many or a class for expanded clones.

v_call	j_call	clone_size	d_call	cdr3_aa	cdr3_nt
TRBV29-1	TRBJ2-3	.	TRBD1	CSVGTGGYLTQYF	TGCAGCGTAGGGACAGGGGGATACCTAACGCAGTATTTT
TRBV10-3	TRBJ1-4	.	.	CATGISTNEKLFF	TGTGCCACGGGGATCAGCACTAATGAAAAACTGTTTTTT
TRBV7-2	TRBJ2-7	.	.	CASSTWTDPYEQYF	TGTGCCAGCAGCACCTGGACTGACCCCTACGAGCAGTACTTC
TRBV11-2	TRBJ2-1	.	TRBD1	CASSLFRTGNNEQFF	TGTGCCAGCAGCTTATTTAGGACAGGGAACAATGAGCAGTTCTTC
TRBV19	TRBJ1-2	.	TRBD1	CASRAVGQGSMDYGYTF	TGTGCTAGTAGAGCAGTAGGACAGGGGTCCATGGACTATGGCTACACCTTC
TRBV28	TRBJ1-3	.	TRBD1	CASSLWGTAGNTIYF	TGTGCCAGCAGTTTATGGGGGACAGCTGGAAACACCATATATTTT
TRBV6-6	TRBJ2-3	.	.	CASTIRGTGTDTQYF	TGTGCCAGCACCATTCGGGGTACGGGCACAGATACGCAGTATTTT
TRBV2	TRBJ2-2	.	TRBD2	CASSELAVTGELFF	TGTGCCAGCAGTGAACTAGCGGTTACCGGGGAGCTGTTTTTT
TRBV9	TRBJ2-2	.	.	CASSVGPPGGPLSGELFF	TGTGCCAGCAGCGTAGGTCCCCCAGGTGGGCCATTATCTGGGGAGCTGTTTTTT
TRBV6-5	TRBJ2-7	once	TRBD2	CASTETSGLYEQYF	TGTGCCAGCACTGAGACTAGCGGACTCTACGAGCAGTACTTC
TRBV9	TRBJ2-6	.	TRBD2	CASSALAGVLVQGANVLTF	TGTGCCAGCAGCGCCCTAGCGGGAGTACTAGTTCAGGGGGCCAACGTCCTGACTTTC
TRBV4-1	TRBJ1-4	.	.	CASTPLAIEGEKLFF	TGCGCCAGCACCCCTTTAGCCATCGAAGGAGAAAAACTGTTTTTT
TRBV4-3	TRBJ2-1	once	TRBD1	CASSQDVGQVNYEQFF	TGCGCCAGCAGCCAAGATGTTGGACAGGTCAACTATGAGCAGTTCTTC
TRBV5-5	TRBJ2-7	.	TRBD1	CASSWGQGGHEQYF	TGTGCCAGCAGCTGGGGACAGGGAGGGCACGAGCAGTACTTC
TRBV14	TRBJ2-7	.	.	CASSPRRTAYEQYF	TGTGCCAGCAGCCCCCGACGGACTGCCTACGAGCAGTACTTC
TRBV5-1	TRBJ1-1	once	.	CASRSGEYTEAFF	TGCGCCAGCAGATCAGGGGAATACACTGAAGCTTTCTTT
TRBV4-3	TRBJ2-4	.	TRBD2	CASSQALAGNIQYF	TGCGCCAGCAGCCAAGCCCTAGCGGGAAACATTCAGTACTTC
TRBV5-4	TRBJ2-3	.	.	CASSLRRGSTDTQYF	TGTGCCAGCAGCTTAAGAAGGGGGAGCACAGATACGCAGTATTTT
TRBV9	TRBJ2-7	.	.	CASSVTGTLKSEQYF	TGTGCCAGCAGCGTGACCGGGACTCTCAAGTCCGAGCAGTACTTC
TRBV15	TRBJ2-7	.	TRBD1	CATSRVRQGSYEQYF	TGTGCCACCAGCAGAGTCCGACAGGGGTCCTACGAGCAGTACTTC
TRBV18	TRBJ1-3	.	.	CASSPRERDYSGNTIYF	TGTGCCAGCTCACCAAGGGAGCGTGACTACTCTGGAAACACCATATATTTT
TRBV5-1	TRBJ2-7	.	TRBD1	CASTTGTGNNEQYF	TGCGCCAGCACCACCGGGACAGGGAATAACGAGCAGTACTTC
TRBV6-5	TRBJ1-4	.	.	CASRGESAYEKLFF	TGTGCCAGCAGAGGGGAATCTGCATACGAAAAACTGTTTTTT
TRBV7-9	TRBJ1-4	.	.	CASSYRVASTNEKLFF	TGTGCCAGCAGTTACAGGGTAGCTTCGACTAATGAAAAACTGTTTTTT
TRBV11-3	TRBJ2-1	.	.	CASSSNGRGVGQFF	TGTGCCAGCAGCTCCAACGGGAGAGGAGTTGGGCAGTTCTTC
TRBV29-1	TRBJ1-1	few	.	CSVMGLNTEAFF	TGCAGCGTTATGGGCTTGAACACTGAAGCTTTCTTT
TRBV7-9	TRBJ2-7	.	.	CASSSNRIPYEQYF	TGTGCCAGCAGCTCCAACAGGATTCCCTACGAGCAGTACTTC
TRBV19	TRBJ1-1	.	TRBD1	CASSHRGEAFF	TGTGCCAGTAGTCACAGGGGTGAAGCTTTCTTT
TRBV11-2	TRBJ1-5	.	.	CASSPVGLQPQHF	TGTGCCAGCAGCCCCGTGGGACTGCAGCCCCAGCATTTT
TRBV11-1	TRBJ2-7	.	TRBD2	CASSLWLLAGSQEQYF	TGTGCCAGCAGCTTATGGTTACTAGCGGGTTCGCAGGAGCAGTACTTC
TRBV28	TRBJ2-7	.	.	CASSFNTGLYEQYF	TGTGCCAGCAGTTTTAATACAGGGCTCTACGAGCAGTACTTC